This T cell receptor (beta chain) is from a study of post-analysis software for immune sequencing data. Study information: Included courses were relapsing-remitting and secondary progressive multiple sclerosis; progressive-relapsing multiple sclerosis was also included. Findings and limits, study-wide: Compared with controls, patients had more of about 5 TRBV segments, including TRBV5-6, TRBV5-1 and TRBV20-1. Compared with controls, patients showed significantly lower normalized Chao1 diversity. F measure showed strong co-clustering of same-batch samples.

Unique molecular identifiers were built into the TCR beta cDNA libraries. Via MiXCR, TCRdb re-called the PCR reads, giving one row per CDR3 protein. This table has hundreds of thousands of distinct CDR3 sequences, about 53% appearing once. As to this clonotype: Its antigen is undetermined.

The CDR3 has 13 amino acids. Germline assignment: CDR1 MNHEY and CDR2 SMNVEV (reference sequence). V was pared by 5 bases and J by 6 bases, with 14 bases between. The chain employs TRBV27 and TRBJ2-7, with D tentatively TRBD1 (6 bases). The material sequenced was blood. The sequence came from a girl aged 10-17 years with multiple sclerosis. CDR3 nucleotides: TGTGCCAGCAGTCCCACACCCAGGGGCGAGCAGTACTTC. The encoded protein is CASSPTPRGEQYF.